A selection of T cell receptor beta chains follows, all from one sample in a study of blood T cell repertoires in COVID-19. Some clones are missing from TCRdb's copy, which holds only in-frame ones; the method was immunoSEQ multiplex PCR. This sample has around 250,000 clones, with roughly nine tenths found just once. Sequenced input: PBMCs or T cells enriched from blood (not recorded which). The origin of the receptors is a human donor in a cohort exposed to, infected with or recovered from COVID-19 (not recorded which). The donor label of this sample is uncertain. The CDR3 runs from the conserved cysteine through the conserved F or W. The D gene is left open where the match is weak. A row's size may be missing; if present it is once, few, many or a size class.

j_gene: TRBJ1-1
abundance: .
v_gene: TRBV5-1
d_gene: TRBD1
CDR3nt: TGCGCCAGCAGCTCATGGACAGGGGGCACTGAAGCTTTCTTT
CDR3aa: CASSSWTGGTEAFF

j_gene: TRBJ2-3
abundance: once
v_gene: TRBV15
d_gene: TRBD2
CDR3nt: TGTGCCACCACCAGTTTCAGTAGCGGGGGGGCCTTTGGTACAGATACGCAGTATTTT
CDR3aa: CATTSFSSGGAFGTDTQYF

j_gene: TRBJ2-3
abundance: .
v_gene: TRBV4-1
d_gene: TRBD1
CDR3nt: TGCGCCAGCAGCACGCGACAGGGGGAAAGCACAGATACGCAGTATTTT
CDR3aa: CASSTRQGESTDTQYF

j_gene: TRBJ1-2
abundance: .
v_gene: TRBV30
d_gene: .
CDR3nt: TGTGCCTGGAGGTCCCAGGGGACAAGTGGCTACACCTTC
CDR3aa: CAWRSQGTSGYTF

j_gene: TRBJ2-7
abundance: .
v_gene: TRBV9
d_gene: TRBD2
CDR3nt: TGTGCCAGCAGCCAAGGGACTAGCGGACGAAACGAGCAGTACTTC
CDR3aa: CASSQGTSGRNEQYF

j_gene: TRBJ1-4
abundance: .
v_gene: TRBV5-1
d_gene: .
CDR3nt: TGCGCCAGCAGACCAGGGCGGTCTAATGAAAAACTGTTTTTT
CDR3aa: CASRPGRSNEKLFF

j_gene: TRBJ1-1
abundance: .
v_gene: TRBV19
d_gene: .
CDR3nt: TGTGCCAGTAGGGTGGGAGGAGGAGGGACTGAAGCTTTCTTT
CDR3aa: CASRVGGGGTEAFF

j_gene: TRBJ1-1
abundance: .
v_gene: TRBV18
d_gene: .
CDR3nt: TGTGCCAGCTCACCACCGGGCAGGGGAGCTTTCTTT
CDR3aa: CASSPPGRGAFF

j_gene: TRBJ2-2
abundance: .
v_gene: TRBV28
d_gene: TRBD2
CDR3nt: TGTGCCAGCAGTTCCCTGGATAGCGGGTACACCGGGGAGCTGTTTTTT
CDR3aa: CASSSLDSGYTGELFF

j_gene: TRBJ2-1
abundance: .
v_gene: TRBV11-1
d_gene: .
CDR3nt: TGTGCCAGCAGCGGGGCCACCTACAATGAGCAGTTCTTC
CDR3aa: CASSGATYNEQFF

j_gene: TRBJ1-2
abundance: .
v_gene: TRBV5-5
d_gene: .
CDR3nt: TGTGCCAGCAGCTTGGCGGCCGGGGGCTACACCTTC
CDR3aa: CASSLAAGGYTF

j_gene: TRBJ2-5
abundance: .
v_gene: TRBV6-2/TRBV6-3
d_gene: TRBD1
CDR3nt: TGTGCCAGCAGTTACGGGCCAGGGGGCCTAGAGACCCAGTACTTC
CDR3aa: CASSYGPGGLETQYF

j_gene: TRBJ1-1
abundance: once
v_gene: TRBV2
d_gene: TRBD1
CDR3nt: TGTGCCAGCCGACCGGACAGGGCCCACACTGAAGCTTTCTTT
CDR3aa: CASRPDRAHTEAFF

j_gene: TRBJ1-1
abundance: .
v_gene: TRBV6-4
d_gene: .
CDR3nt: TGTGCCAGCACCCGTGGGGGGGTGGGCTCTGAAGCTTTCTTT
CDR3aa: CASTRGGVGSEAFF

j_gene: TRBJ1-6
abundance: once
v_gene: TRBV7-8
d_gene: TRBD1
CDR3nt: TGTGCCAGCAGCTCAACGGGACAGGGCGGTTCACCCCTCCACTTT
CDR3aa: CASSSTGQGGSPLHF

j_gene: TRBJ2-4
abundance: .
v_gene: TRBV29-1
d_gene: TRBD1
CDR3nt: TGCAGCGTGGCGGTTACAGGGGGCGCGCCCAAAAACATTCAGTACTTC
CDR3aa: CSVAVTGGAPKNIQYF

j_gene: TRBJ1-6
abundance: .
v_gene: TRBV7-9
d_gene: TRBD1
CDR3nt: TGTGCCAGCAGCTCGACCGATACGGGACAGGGGGATTCACCCCTCCACTTT
CDR3aa: CASSSTDTGQGDSPLHF

j_gene: TRBJ2-7
abundance: .
v_gene: TRBV20-1
d_gene: TRBD1
CDR3nt: TGCAGTATTGACAGGGCCTACGAGCAGTACTTC
CDR3aa: CSIDRAYEQYF

j_gene: TRBJ1-5
abundance: once
v_gene: TRBV27
d_gene: TRBD1
CDR3nt: TGTGCCAGCAGTCCCGAGGGGGACAGGGGGGCGCAGGGGGTTAGGGCCCAGCATTTT
CDR3aa: CASSPEGDRGAQGVRAQHF

j_gene: TRBJ1-6
abundance: once
v_gene: TRBV27
d_gene: .
CDR3nt: TGTGCCAGCACTCGCTCCGGGGGTATAGCTGCTTCACCCCTCCACTTT
CDR3aa: CASTRSGGIAASPLHF

j_gene: TRBJ1-1
abundance: few
v_gene: TRBV6-2/TRBV6-3
d_gene: .
CDR3nt: TGTGCCAGCAGTTACCGTTCAGGGTCCCCACCTGAAGCTTTCTTT
CDR3aa: CASSYRSGSPPEAFF

j_gene: TRBJ1-4
abundance: .
v_gene: TRBV5-4
d_gene: TRBD1
CDR3nt: TGTGCCAGCAGCCCGGGGACAGGCCTTGAAAAACTGTTTTTT
CDR3aa: CASSPGTGLEKLFF

j_gene: TRBJ2-1
abundance: .
v_gene: TRBV7-9
d_gene: TRBD2
CDR3nt: TGTGCCAGCAGCCCCGCGGGGGGCGGTAATTACAATGAGCAGTTCTTC
CDR3aa: CASSPAGGGNYNEQFF

j_gene: TRBJ2-7
abundance: .
v_gene: TRBV21-1
d_gene: .
CDR3nt: TGTGCCAGCAGCGAGCGGGGGTGGTTAACCTACGAGCAGTACTTC
CDR3aa: CASSERGWLTYEQYF

j_gene: TRBJ1-3
abundance: .
v_gene: TRBV29-1
d_gene: .
CDR3nt: TGCAGCGTGGGACACGGCGTCCGAAACACCATATATTTT
CDR3aa: CSVGHGVRNTIYF

j_gene: TRBJ1-1
abundance: .
v_gene: TRBV10-3
d_gene: .
CDR3nt: TGTGCCATCAGTGCTAGAGTGGTAGACACTGAAGCTTTCTTT
CDR3aa: CAISARVVDTEAFF

j_gene: TRBJ1-4
abundance: few
v_gene: TRBV11-2
d_gene: TRBD1
CDR3nt: TGTGCCAGCAGCCCTATCCAGGGGGCGGAAGAAAAACTGTTTTTT
CDR3aa: CASSPIQGAEEKLFF

j_gene: TRBJ1-1
abundance: once
v_gene: TRBV18
d_gene: .
CDR3nt: TGTGCCAGCTCATCGGAGAAGAGGACTGAAGCTTTCTTT
CDR3aa: CASSSEKRTEAFF

j_gene: TRBJ1-1
abundance: few
v_gene: TRBV28
d_gene: TRBD1
CDR3nt: TGTGCCAGCAGTTTTGGACAGGGGAACGTTTTCACTGAAGCTTTCTTT
CDR3aa: CASSFGQGNVFTEAFF

j_gene: TRBJ1-2
abundance: .
v_gene: TRBV6-1
d_gene: TRBD1
CDR3nt: TGTGCCAGCAGTGAACTTGGGACAGGGATACGATACACCTTC
CDR3aa: CASSELGTGIRYTF